This T cell receptor (beta chain) was sequenced in a study of cytomegalovirus exposure and HLA in healthy donors. Broader study findings: In a later analysis, an Asian-associated ancestry cluster reportedly showed fewer N-insertions than the roughly 690-donor mean.

For this clone: Its antigen remains unknown.

Germline assignment: CDR1 LGHNA and CDR2 YSLEER. The V and J ends lost 1 base and 0 bases respectively, with 22 bases between them. This CDR3 region has 20 residues. The PCR made use of 60 Vbeta and 13 Jbeta primers. Using immunoSEQ multiplex PCR, the repertoire was profiled, and TCRdb retains in-frame clones only, with some absent. The sample consists of about 170,000 clones, 85% of them appearing once. The clonotype comes from a man aged 30 to 39 in good health and CMV-seropositive. The rearrangement joins TRBV4-3 to TRBJ2-1; D might be TRBD2 (6 bases). The sample consisted of PBMCs. CDR3: CASSQATIPGLRSSYNEQFF. Written as DNA, the CDR3 is TGCGCCAGCAGCCAAGCGACCATACCGGGACTCCGGAGCTCCTACAATGAGCAGTTCTTC.